Listed below are T cell receptor beta chains from one sample, sequenced in a study of cytomegalovirus exposure and HLA in healthy donors. The protocol was immunoSEQ multiplex PCR, while the TCRdb copy is restricted to in-frame clones and leaves out a portion. Here the sample spans 50,000 to 70,000 clones, 65% to 80% being singletons. Sample: PBMCs. The receptors were gathered from a man aged 25-40 years in good health and CMV-seropositive. CDR3s include the opening cysteine and the closing phenylalanine or tryptophan. Fields, in order: V gene, clone size, D gene, J gene, CDR3 protein, CDR3 DNA. The D gene is left open where the match is weak. Clone size appears in some rows only: once, few, many, or a class for an expanded clone.

V gene: TRBV2; clone size: once; D gene: TRBD1; J gene: TRBJ2-1; CDR3 protein: CATLGQGKYNEQFF; CDR3 DNA: TGTGCCACCCTAGGACAGGGGAAATACAATGAGCAGTTCTTC
V gene: TRBV11-1; clone size: NA; D gene: TRBD1; J gene: TRBJ2-5; CDR3 protein: CASSPRDSQETQYF; CDR3 DNA: TGTGCCAGCAGCCCTCGGGACAGCCAAGAGACCCAGTACTTC
V gene: TRBV2; clone size: NA; D gene: NA; J gene: TRBJ1-6; CDR3 protein: CASRVVNGPLHF; CDR3 DNA: TGTGCCAGCAGGGTTGTGAACGGACCCCTCCACTTT
V gene: TRBV5-1; clone size: NA; D gene: NA; J gene: TRBJ2-1; CDR3 protein: CASRTDRNSYNEQFF; CDR3 DNA: TGCGCCAGCAGAACCGACAGAAACTCCTACAATGAGCAGTTCTTC
V gene: TRBV7-9; clone size: NA; D gene: TRBD1; J gene: TRBJ2-1; CDR3 protein: CASSPRQGAYNEQFF; CDR3 DNA: TGTGCCAGCAGCCCCCGACAGGGGGCCTACAATGAGCAGTTCTTC
V gene: TRBV12-5; clone size: once; D gene: TRBD1; J gene: TRBJ1-2; CDR3 protein: CASGTGTGGLYGYTF; CDR3 DNA: TGTGCTAGTGGTACCGGGACAGGGGGTCTCTATGGCTACACCTTC
V gene: TRBV27; clone size: NA; D gene: TRBD1; J gene: TRBJ1-3; CDR3 protein: CASSPRTGGLRSSGNTIYF; CDR3 DNA: TGTGCCAGCAGTCCCCGGACAGGGGGCCTGCGGAGCTCTGGAAACACCATATATTTT
V gene: TRBV5-4; clone size: NA; D gene: NA; J gene: TRBJ2-3; CDR3 protein: CASSEQDTQYF; CDR3 DNA: TGTGCCAGCAGCGAACAGGATACGCAGTATTTT
V gene: TRBV5-1; clone size: NA; D gene: TRBD1; J gene: TRBJ1-2; CDR3 protein: CASSLEGQGPACGYTF; CDR3 DNA: TGCGCCAGCAGCTTGGAGGGACAGGGGCCTGCGTGTGGCTACACCTTC
V gene: TRBV28; clone size: NA; D gene: NA; J gene: TRBJ1-5; CDR3 protein: CASSNRVLNQPQHF; CDR3 DNA: TGTGCCAGCAGCAACCGGGTCTTGAATCAGCCCCAGCATTTT
V gene: TRBV7-2; clone size: NA; D gene: NA; J gene: TRBJ2-7; CDR3 protein: CASSFGRPNEQYF; CDR3 DNA: TGTGCCAGCAGCTTCGGCAGGCCCAACGAGCAGTACTTC
V gene: TRBV6-5; clone size: NA; D gene: NA; J gene: TRBJ2-7; CDR3 protein: CASSYTQSSYEQYF; CDR3 DNA: TGTGCCAGCAGTTACACACAGAGCTCCTACGAGCAGTACTTC
V gene: TRBV9; clone size: NA; D gene: TRBD1; J gene: TRBJ2-7; CDR3 protein: CASSASDRAHEQYF; CDR3 DNA: TGTGCCAGCAGCGCGTCGGACAGGGCCCACGAGCAGTACTTC
V gene: TRBV19; clone size: NA; D gene: NA; J gene: TRBJ2-3; CDR3 protein: CASSIGDTDTQYF; CDR3 DNA: TGTGCCAGTAGTATCGGAGACACAGATACGCAGTATTTT
V gene: TRBV5-5; clone size: NA; D gene: NA; J gene: TRBJ2-7; CDR3 protein: CASSSRTGLAYEQYF; CDR3 DNA: TGTGCCAGCAGCTCGCGAACAGGCTTGGCCTACGAGCAGTACTTC
V gene: TRBV4-3; clone size: once; D gene: NA; J gene: TRBJ2-1; CDR3 protein: CASSQDPRDMSYNEQFF; CDR3 DNA: TGCGCCAGCAGCCAAGATCCTCGGGACATGTCCTACAATGAGCAGTTCTTC
V gene: TRBV12-5; clone size: NA; D gene: TRBD1; J gene: TRBJ2-3; CDR3 protein: CASGSGQGIDTQYF; CDR3 DNA: TGTGCTAGTGGTTCTGGACAGGGGATAGATACGCAGTATTTT
V gene: TRBV18; clone size: NA; D gene: TRBD1; J gene: TRBJ1-1; CDR3 protein: CASSPRQGGVNTEAFF; CDR3 DNA: TGTGCCAGCTCACCAAGACAGGGGGGGGTGAACACTGAAGCTTTCTTT
V gene: TRBV5-1; clone size: NA; D gene: NA; J gene: TRBJ2-1; CDR3 protein: CASSSLAGASYNEQFF; CDR3 DNA: TGCGCCAGCAGCTCGCTGGCGGGGGCTTCCTACAATGAGCAGTTCTTC
V gene: TRBV7-8; clone size: NA; D gene: TRBD1; J gene: TRBJ1-5; CDR3 protein: CASSGYLGGQPQHF; CDR3 DNA: TGTGCCAGCAGCGGTTACCTAGGGGGCCAGCCCCAGCATTTT
V gene: TRBV27; clone size: NA; D gene: NA; J gene: TRBJ1-1; CDR3 protein: CASSYGEPLKAFF; CDR3 DNA: TGTGCCAGCAGTTATGGGGAGCCTTTAAAGGCTTTCTTT
V gene: TRBV11-3; clone size: few; D gene: NA; J gene: TRBJ1-1; CDR3 protein: CASSSHVPGSRTEAFF; CDR3 DNA: TGTGCCAGCAGCTCCCACGTGCCAGGGTCGAGGACTGAAGCTTTCTTT
V gene: TRBV29-1; clone size: NA; D gene: TRBD1; J gene: TRBJ1-4; CDR3 protein: CSVVLPGQSNEKLFF; CDR3 DNA: TGCAGCGTTGTTTTACCGGGACAGAGTAATGAAAAACTGTTTTTT
V gene: TRBV5-5; clone size: NA; D gene: NA; J gene: TRBJ2-2; CDR3 protein: CASSLGGASGTGELFF; CDR3 DNA: TGTGCCAGCAGCTTGGGTGGGGCCTCGGGCACCGGGGAGCTGTTTTTT
V gene: TRBV5-1; clone size: once; D gene: NA; J gene: TRBJ2-2; CDR3 protein: CASSLEGVDTGELFF; CDR3 DNA: TGCGCCAGCAGCTTGGAGGGGGTGGACACCGGGGAGCTGTTTTTT
V gene: TRBV6-6; clone size: NA; D gene: NA; J gene: TRBJ2-5; CDR3 protein: CASSYEPRREETQYF; CDR3 DNA: TGTGCCAGCAGTTACGAGCCAAGGAGGGAAGAGACCCAGTACTTC
V gene: TRBV7-9; clone size: NA; D gene: NA; J gene: TRBJ2-2; CDR3 protein: CASRVGRILANTGELFF; CDR3 DNA: TGTGCCAGCAGGGTAGGCAGGATCCTCGCGAACACCGGGGAGCTGTTTTTT
V gene: TRBV2; clone size: NA; D gene: TRBD1; J gene: TRBJ1-4; CDR3 protein: CAGTRDRAQKLFF; CDR3 DNA: TGTGCCGGGACCCGGGACAGGGCACAAAAACTGTTTTTT
V gene: TRBV7-8; clone size: NA; D gene: NA; J gene: TRBJ2-7; CDR3 protein: CASSFAAPGGSEQYF; CDR3 DNA: TGTGCCAGCAGCTTCGCCGCCCCGGGGGGCTCCGAGCAGTACTTC
V gene: TRBV13; clone size: NA; D gene: TRBD1; J gene: TRBJ2-7; CDR3 protein: CASSSILRDSGSYEQYF; CDR3 DNA: TGTGCCAGCAGCTCGATCCTACGGGACAGTGGCTCCTACGAGCAGTACTTC
V gene: TRBV5-4; clone size: NA; D gene: NA; J gene: TRBJ1-1; CDR3 protein: CASSLGPRMNTEAFF; CDR3 DNA: TGTGCCAGCAGCTTGGGTCCGAGAATGAACACTGAAGCTTTCTTT
V gene: TRBV5-1; clone size: few; D gene: NA; J gene: TRBJ2-7; CDR3 protein: CASSLSQGTGEQYF; CDR3 DNA: TGCGCCAGCAGCTTGAGTCAGGGAACGGGCGAGCAGTACTTC
V gene: TRBV5-6; clone size: NA; D gene: NA; J gene: TRBJ2-7; CDR3 protein: CASSFLLYEQYF; CDR3 DNA: TGTGCCAGCAGCTTCCTTCTCTACGAGCAGTACTTC
V gene: TRBV5-4; clone size: few; D gene: TRBD1; J gene: TRBJ2-5; CDR3 protein: CASSLGQGEGTQYF; CDR3 DNA: TGTGCCAGCAGCTTGGGACAGGGGGAGGGGACCCAGTACTTC
V gene: TRBV5-1; clone size: NA; D gene: NA; J gene: TRBJ1-1; CDR3 protein: CASSLRPGQSEAFF; CDR3 DNA: TGCGCCAGCAGCTTGCGCCCTGGACAGTCCGAAGCTTTCTTT
V gene: TRBV7-3; clone size: NA; D gene: TRBD1; J gene: TRBJ1-2; CDR3 protein: CASSLRQGGGYTF; CDR3 DNA: TGTGCCAGCAGCTTAAGACAGGGTGGTGGCTACACCTTC
V gene: TRBV6-8; clone size: few; D gene: NA; J gene: TRBJ1-5; CDR3 protein: CGLKGGPQHF; CDR3 DNA: TGTGGCTTAAAGGGAGGGCCCCAGCATTTT
V gene: TRBV27; clone size: NA; D gene: TRBD1; J gene: TRBJ1-2; CDR3 protein: CASSLGQGGGDGYTF; CDR3 DNA: TGTGCCAGCAGTTTGGGACAGGGCGGTGGGGATGGCTACACCTTC
V gene: TRBV6-1; clone size: few; D gene: NA; J gene: TRBJ2-7; CDR3 protein: CASSGSVYEQYF; CDR3 DNA: TGTGCCAGCAGTGGGTCGGTTTACGAGCAGTACTTC
V gene: TRBV5-1; clone size: few; D gene: TRBD1; J gene: TRBJ1-1; CDR3 protein: CASSSPRTGGGNTEAFF; CDR3 DNA: TGCGCCAGCAGCTCGCCGAGGACAGGGGGCGGGAACACTGAAGCTTTCTTT
V gene: TRBV7-3; clone size: NA; D gene: NA; J gene: TRBJ1-4; CDR3 protein: CASSLRSPLEETNEKLFF; CDR3 DNA: TGTGCCAGCAGCTTAAGATCTCCTCTGGAGGAAACTAATGAAAAACTGTTTTTT
V gene: TRBV6-6; clone size: NA; D gene: NA; J gene: TRBJ1-6; CDR3 protein: CASSYQGAPLHF; CDR3 DNA: TGTGCCAGCAGTTACCAAGGGGCACCCCTCCACTTT
V gene: TRBV28; clone size: NA; D gene: NA; J gene: TRBJ2-3; CDR3 protein: CASSSYLLDGGTDTQYF; CDR3 DNA: TGTGCCAGCAGTTCATACCTGCTTGACGGGGGCACAGATACGCAGTATTTT
V gene: TRBV27; clone size: NA; D gene: NA; J gene: TRBJ2-2; CDR3 protein: CASSYSRTGTGELFF; CDR3 DNA: TGTGCCAGCAGTTATAGTCGTACGGGAACCGGGGAGCTGTTTTTT
V gene: TRBV13; clone size: NA; D gene: TRBD1; J gene: TRBJ1-5; CDR3 protein: CASSTGVEQPQHF; CDR3 DNA: TGTGCCAGCAGCACAGGGGTGGAACAGCCCCAGCATTTT
V gene: TRBV10-3; clone size: NA; D gene: TRBD1; J gene: TRBJ1-1; CDR3 protein: CAISQMDRGHDEAFF; CDR3 DNA: TGTGCCATCAGCCAAATGGACAGGGGGCATGATGAAGCTTTCTTT
V gene: TRBV4-3; clone size: NA; D gene: TRBD1; J gene: TRBJ1-2; CDR3 protein: CASSQETGDASGYTF; CDR3 DNA: TGCGCCAGCAGCCAAGAGACAGGGGACGCGTCTGGCTACACCTTC
V gene: TRBV29-1; clone size: NA; D gene: TRBD2; J gene: TRBJ2-7; CDR3 protein: CSTTSGGSYEQYF; CDR3 DNA: TGCAGCACCACTAGCGGGGGCTCCTACGAGCAGTACTTC
V gene: TRBV27; clone size: NA; D gene: NA; J gene: TRBJ1-1; CDR3 protein: CASSLRSWRAADTEAFF; CDR3 DNA: TGTGCCAGCAGTTTACGTTCCTGGCGCGCGGCGGACACTGAAGCTTTCTTT
V gene: TRBV27; clone size: NA; D gene: NA; J gene: TRBJ2-5; CDR3 protein: CASRNRGGGVETQYF; CDR3 DNA: TGTGCCAGCAGGAACAGGGGGGGTGGAGTGGAGACCCAGTACTTC
V gene: TRBV18; clone size: NA; D gene: NA; J gene: TRBJ1-1; CDR3 protein: CASSSILNTEAFF; CDR3 DNA: TGTGCCAGCTCCTCTATCCTGAACACTGAAGCTTTCTTT
V gene: TRBV5-4; clone size: NA; D gene: TRBD1; J gene: TRBJ2-2; CDR3 protein: CASRIRGPHTGELFF; CDR3 DNA: TGTGCCAGCAGAATCAGGGGGCCTCACACCGGGGAGCTGTTTTTT
V gene: TRBV20-1; clone size: NA; D gene: NA; J gene: TRBJ2-5; CDR3 protein: CSARTGGTQYF; CDR3 DNA: TGCAGTGCTAGAACAGGCGGGACCCAGTACTTC
V gene: TRBV5-6; clone size: NA; D gene: TRBD2; J gene: TRBJ2-1; CDR3 protein: CASSERVASGGTYNEQFF; CDR3 DNA: TGTGCCAGCAGCGAGAGAGTGGCTAGCGGGGGGACTTACAATGAGCAGTTCTTC
V gene: TRBV7-2; clone size: few; D gene: NA; J gene: TRBJ1-6; CDR3 protein: CASSVLQGFVSPLHF; CDR3 DNA: TGTGCCAGCAGCGTCCTACAGGGTTTTGTTTCACCCCTCCACTTT
V gene: TRBV18; clone size: NA; D gene: NA; J gene: TRBJ2-1; CDR3 protein: CASSPPTSVSGQFF; CDR3 DNA: TGTGCCAGCTCACCACCGACTTCCGTATCGGGGCAGTTCTTC